These T cell receptor beta chains were read from a single sample in a study of response to subunit inactivated influenza vaccine. From the RT-PCR reads, TCRdb called clonotypes with MiXCR, one entry per CDR3 protein. The table has roughly 170,000 distinct CDR3 sequences, nearly 9.5% seen once. This specimen consisted of non-naive T cells sorted from PBMCs, obtained on the day of vaccination. These receptors all come from a man aged 50 to 60 who received an inactivated influenza vaccine. CDR3s include the opening cysteine and the closing phenylalanine or tryptophan. The order of the fields is J gene, V gene, D gene, clone size, CDR3 protein. D genes are given only for firm matches. Clone size is not always given. Where it is, it says once, few, many or a class for expanded clones.

>TRBJ1-1|TRBV12-3/TRBV12-4|.|.
CASTRRGGVAEAFF
>TRBJ2-3|TRBV20-1|TRBD2|few
CSAPIAGTDTQYF
>TRBJ2-1|TRBV3-1|TRBD2|.
CATSQVMLAGDRYNEQFF
>TRBJ1-3|TRBV18|.|many
CASSLLGLGGNTIYF
>TRBJ2-4|TRBV20-1|TRBD2|few
CSAGIRGGNIQYF
>TRBJ2-7|TRBV6-2/TRBV6-3|TRBD1|many
CASTITPDRGYEQYF
>TRBJ2-5|TRBV20-1|.|once
CSATASSGRQETQYF
>TRBJ2-7|TRBV29-1|.|many
CSVEFRDFAYEQYF
>TRBJ2-2|TRBV28|.|.
CASSLVAVGELFF
>TRBJ2-4|TRBV7-2|.|.
CASRLDRGAKNIQYF
>TRBJ2-1|TRBV6-5|TRBD2|many
CASSYTSGGLSQQFF
>TRBJ1-1|TRBV15|.|few
CATSSGLPEAFF
>TRBJ2-3|TRBV4-3|TRBD1|few
CASSRRTGFSTDTQYF
>TRBJ1-6|TRBV5-1|.|.
CASSLETGDIRRF
>TRBJ2-7|TRBV5-4|.|.
CASSLDRVYEQYF
>TRBJ1-2|TRBV4-3|.|many
CASSQGLQGNGYTF
>TRBJ2-5|TRBV7-8|TRBD2|.
CASSTGGGHPIETQYF
>TRBJ2-5|TRBV4-2|TRBD2|few
CASSRGLAGAETQYF